Below, 27 T cell receptor beta chains from the same sample are listed, as sequenced in a study of cytomegalovirus exposure and HLA in healthy donors. Assay used: immunoSEQ multiplex PCR; TCRdb lists only in-frame clones, some missing. The sample consists of 110,000 or so clones, approximately 91% of them appearing once. The sample comprised PBMCs. The receptor set was obtained from a woman aged 18-29 years in good health and CMV-seronegative.

The chain recombines TRBV7-3 with TRBJ2-1; 8 positions agree with TRBD2. V was clipped by 5 bases and J by 6 bases; unmatched bases: 6. Germline V gives CDR1 SGHTA, CDR2 FQGTGA. The CDR3 length is 14 residues. CDR3 amino acids: CASSPGTSSNEQFF. DNA of the CDR3: TGTGCCAGCAGCCCCGGGACTAGTTCCAATGAGCAGTTCTTC. Supplemented by reference TRBV7-3 and TRBJ2-1, the full variable domain reads GAGVSQTPSNKVTEKGKYVELRCDPISGHTALYWYRQSLGQGPEFLIYFQGTGAADDSGLPNDRFFAVRPEGSVSTLKIQRTERGDSAVYLCASSPGTSSNEQFFGPGTRLTVL.

V and J are TRBV4-3 and TRBJ2-1, with 9 bases fitting TRBD2. J lost 1 base, V lost 4 bases, and 11 bases had no gene match. The CDR3 contains 18 residues. Per the germline V gene, CDR1 is LGHNA and CDR2 is YSLEER. The CDR3 nucleotides are TGCGCCAGCAGCCCGACTAGCGGAAGGGGAGAGTCCTACAATGAGCAGTTCTTC. Protein product: CASSPTSGRGESYNEQFF.

This chain links TRBV19 with TRBJ1-2; no firm D call. The V and J ends lost 7 bases and 4 bases respectively, with 19 bases between them. Germline loops: CDR1 LNHDA, CDR2 SQIVND (reference sequence). CDR3 size: 15 residues. The CDR3 loop is CASKKTFLEVYGYTF. The DNA for the CDR3 is TGTGCCAGTAAGAAGACATTCCTGGAGGTCTATGGCTACACCTTC. The complete variable domain, with remaining parts taken from reference TRBV19 and TRBJ1-2, reads DGGITQSPKYLFRKEGQNVTLSCEQNLNHDAMYWYRQDPGQGLRLIYYSQIVNDFQKGDIAEGYSVSREKKESFPLTVTSAQKNPTAFYLCASKKTFLEVYGYTFGSGTRLTVV.

The genes are TRBV7-9 and TRBJ2-4; tentatively, D is TRBD2 (5 bases). The germline gives CDR1 SEHNR, CDR2 FQNEAQ (reference sequence). Trimming removed 2 bases at V and 1 base at J, with 6 bases between. The CDR3 has 14 residues. The CDR3 DNA reads TGTGCCAGCAGCTTACGAGGGGCCAAAAACATTCAGTACTTC. Its translation is CASSLRGAKNIQYF.

With regard to this clone: This CDR3 is also generated by other DNA sequences in the sample. V is TRBV5-1 and J is TRBJ2-3; D is ambiguous. Trimming removed 4 bases at V and 0 bases at J, with 3 bases between. The germline gives CDR1 SGHRS, CDR2 YFSETQ. The CDR3 is 12 amino acids. The DNA for the CDR3 is TGCGCCAGCAGCCTTAGCACAGATACGCAGTATTTT. Translating gives CASSLSTDTQYF.

V gene TRBV6-5 combines with J gene TRBJ2-7, with TRBD1 matching over 7 bases. CDR3 length: 15 residues. CDR1 is MNHEY, CDR2 SVGAGI, per germline. The J segment lost 4 bases and the V segment lost 2 bases, leaving 8 bases of the junction unmatched. CDR3 bases: TGTGCCAGCAGTTACAGGGGGCGCGCCGGTTACGAGCAGTACTTC. This encodes CASSYRGRAGYEQYF.

Many counts were recorded for this clone. The chain links TRBV7-2 to TRBJ1-5, with D perhaps matching TRBD1 (6 bases). Per germline, CDR1 SGHTA and CDR2 FQGNSA. CDR3 size: 14 residues. Trimming removed 4 bases from V and 6 bases from J, with 13 bases in between. The CDR3 DNA reads as TGTGCCAGCAGCTCAGAGAACAGGGCTCAGCCCCAGCATTTT. Translated, it gives CASSSENRAQPQHF.

The chain has TRBV29-1 and TRBJ2-4, with 8 bases aligning to TRBD1. In germline, CDR1 is SQVTM, CDR2 ANQGSEA. Trimming cost V 7 bases and J 2 bases; bases outside gene matches: 10. The length of the CDR3 is 15 residues. DNA for the CDR3: TGCAGCGACTTCAGGGGGCTCGAGACCAAAAACATTCAGTACTTC. It codes for CSDFRGLETKNIQYF. Full variable domain (missing parts from reference TRBV29-1 and TRBJ2-4): SAVISQKPSRDICQRGTSLTIQCQVDSQVTMMFWYRQQPGQSLTLIATANQGSEATYESGFVIDKFPISRPNLTFSTLTVSNMSPEDSSIYLCSDFRGLETKNIQYFGAGTRLSVL.

This clone has only one observation. The chain recombines TRBV2 with TRBJ1-1; no definite D call. Germline values: CDR1 SNHLY, CDR2 FYNNEI. The CDR3 contains 14 residues. Deletions cut 0 bases from V and 7 bases from J, with 12 bases between. CDR3 sequence reads: CASSEASKSVEAFF. CDR3 nucleotide sequence: TGTGCCAGCAGTGAAGCGAGTAAAAGCGTTGAAGCTTTCTTT. Combining the CDR3 with reference TRBV2 and TRBJ1-1 gives the whole variable domain EPEVTQTPSHQVTQMGQEVILRCVPISNHLYFYWYRQILGQKVEFLVSFYNNEISEKSEIFDDQFSVERPDGSNFTLKIRSTKLEDSAMYFCASSEASKSVEAFFGQGTRLTVV.

This clone was recorded only once. The V call is TRBV7-8, the J call TRBJ2-7, with D tentatively TRBD1 (6 bases). Trimming removed 5 bases at V and 4 bases at J, with 18 bases between. Germline assignment: CDR1 SGHVS and CDR2 FQNEAQ. The CDR3 is made up of 15 amino acids. Here the CDR3 DNA reads TGTGCCAGCAGCCATAAACAGGGTGGTCGTTACGAGCAGTACTTC. Protein: CASSHKQGGRYEQYF.

This clone was found once. The gene calls are TRBV7-3 and TRBJ2-3, with 9 nucleotides matching TRBD1. Trimming removed 5 bases from V and 4 bases from J; junction bases left unmatched: 4. The CDR3 is 14 residues long. Germline V gene sequence: CDR1 SGHTA, CDR2 FQGTGA. The CDR3 coding sequence is TGTGCCAGCAGCCCACAGGGGGCGTCAGATACGCAGTATTTT. Translated, it gives CASSPQGASDTQYF.

The CDR3 sequence: CASSPQPGGETQYF. DNA of the CDR3: TGTGCCAGCAGCCCCCAGCCGGGGGGTGAGACCCAGTACTTC. The chain recombines TRBV7-3 with TRBJ2-5; 7 nucleotides match TRBD2. The junction had 8 bases not matched to a gene; V was cut back by 5 bases and J by 5 bases. Germline V gives CDR1 SGHTA, CDR2 FQGTGA. The CDR3 covers 14 residues.

The V and J genes are TRBV7-9 and TRBJ2-1, with D perhaps matching TRBD2 (5 bases). The V gene's germline CDR1 is SEHNR and CDR2 FQNEAQ (reference sequence). This CDR3 has 15 amino acids. Trimming took off 5 bases at V and 3 bases at J, with 14 bases between the two ends. CDR3 sequence (DNA): TGTGCCAGCAGCGAAGGGTCCGGGGACTACAATGAGCAGTTCTTC. Its translation is CASSEGSGDYNEQFF.

This sequence joins TRBV4-2 and TRBJ1-5, with D hard to call. The ends were cut back, 0 bases at V and 4 bases at J, with 13 bases in the middle. CDR1 is LGHNA and CDR2 is YNFKEQ in the germline V gene. The CDR3 is 16 amino acids. In nucleotides, the CDR3 is TGTGCCAGCAGCCAAGATTGGATAGCTGGGAATCAGCCCCAGCATTTT. Amino acid sequence: CASSQDWIAGNQPQHF.

DNA of the CDR3: TGTGCCAGCAGCTCGTCAGCGGACAATGAGCAGTTCTTC. Its translation: CASSSSADNEQFF. The chain is built from TRBV7-9 and TRBJ2-1, with D perhaps matching TRBD2 (5 bases). CDR3 length: 13 residues. V gave up 4 bases and J gave up 5 bases, with 9 bases separating them. Germline V gene data show CDR1 as SEHNR and CDR2 as FQNEAQ (reference sequence). The full variable domain, rest sourced from reference TRBV7-9 and TRBJ2-1, is DTGVSQNPRHKITKRGQNVTFRCDPISEHNRLYWYRQTLGQGPEFLTYFQNEAQLEKSRLLSDRFSAERPKGSFSTLEIQRTEQGDSAMYLCASSSSADNEQFFGPGTRLTVL.

This chain links TRBV27 with TRBJ2-1, with D hard to call. The CDR3 is 16 amino acids. The V end was cut by 0 bases, the J end by 3 bases, with 12 bases between. Germline lookup yields CDR1 MNHEY and CDR2 SMNVEV (reference sequence). The CDR3 spells CASSLSSGLGYNEQFF. Written as DNA, the CDR3 is TGTGCCAGCAGTTTATCGAGTGGGCTCGGCTACAATGAGCAGTTCTTC.

The chain recombines TRBV6-6 with TRBJ2-1, with 11 bases matching TRBD2. The V gene's germline CDR1 is MNHNY and CDR2 SVGAGI (reference sequence). The CDR3 extends over 16 amino acids. J gave up 5 bases and V 9 bases, and 12 bases lay outside the gene matches. This CDR3 is CASRLAGSESHNEQFF. As DNA, the CDR3 is TGTGCCAGTCGACTAGCGGGATCCGAAAGCCACAATGAGCAGTTCTTC.

DNA for the CDR3: TGTGCAAGTCGCTTACCACGGGGTAGCGGGATGGCCTACGAGCAGTACTTC. It specifies CASRLPRGSGMAYEQYF. V usage is TRBV12-2 and J usage is TRBJ2-7; the table's D call of TRBD2 was not tested on the DNA. TRBV12-2 is a listed pseudogene. The CDR3 has 17 residues.

V usage is TRBV11-2 and J usage is TRBJ2-3; D not resolved. This CDR3 has 15 residues. V was cut by 2 bases and J by 6 bases, with 15 bases left in between. Germline CDR1 SGHAT, CDR2 FQNNGV. The CDR3 region has the DNA TGTGCCAGCAGCTTATCCCCCCAGCTCGGGGATACGCAGTATTTT. Residues: CASSLSPQLGDTQYF.

The chain couples TRBV11-1 to TRBJ2-2, with 10 bases matching TRBD1. This CDR3 is built from 14 residues. Trimming removed 6 bases from V and 6 bases from J; junction bases left unmatched: 4. The germline CDR1 and CDR2 sequences are SGHAT and FQDESV (reference sequence). The CDR3 loop reads CASSPGTGAGELFF. CDR3 nucleotides: TGTGCCAGCAGTCCGGGGACAGGGGCCGGGGAGCTGTTTTTT.

The chain links TRBV30 to TRBJ2-1; 13 positions match TRBD2. The germline gives CDR1 GTSNPN, CDR2 SVGIG (reference sequence). This CDR3 contains 14 residues. Trimming removed 1 base from V and 10 bases from J; junction bases left unmatched: 4. The DNA of the CDR3 is TGTGCCTGGAGTGCAGGACTAGCGGGAGCGGAGCAGTTCTTC. It yields the protein CAWSAGLAGAEQFF.

This sequence joins TRBV28 and TRBJ2-5; 7 bases match TRBD2. The CDR3 totals 13 residues. V lost 7 bases, J lost 7 bases, and 9 bases stayed unmatched. CDR1 MDHEN and CDR2 SYDVKM come from the germline V gene. CDR3 in amino acids: CASTKGLEVTQYF. The CDR3, as DNA: TGTGCCAGCACCAAAGGACTAGAGGTGACCCAGTACTTC.

This chain connects TRBV7-8 to TRBJ1-3, with a tentative D call TRBD1 (6 bases). V was trimmed by 5 bases and J by 0 bases, leaving 14 bases between them. The CDR3 spans 16 residues. Germline V gene data show CDR1 as SGHVS and CDR2 as FQNEAQ. Written as DNA, the CDR3 is TGTGCCAGCAGCGACTACAGGGCCCCCTCTGGAAACACCATATATTTT. It specifies CASSDYRAPSGNTIYF.

The rearrangement links TRBV28 to TRBJ1-1; tentative D call: TRBD1 (5 bases). Germline V gene sequence: CDR1 MDHEN, CDR2 SYDVKM. The CDR3 is 12 amino acids. Trimming shortened V by 6 bases and J by 7 bases, and 12 bases separated the two germline ends. The CDR3 coding sequence is TGTGCCAGCAGCTCTCCGGGGGATGAAGCTTTCTTT. It encodes CASSSPGDEAFF.

This chain uses TRBV9 with TRBJ2-7; TRBD2 might be the D (5 bases). This CDR3 comprises 14 residues. Trimming removed 4 bases at V and 5 bases at J, with 16 bases between. The germline gives CDR1 SGDLS, CDR2 YYNGEE. In DNA, the CDR3 is TGTGCCAGCAGCTTGAGCCTAGCTTCGAACGAGCAGTACTTC. Its protein is CASSLSLASNEQYF.

This sequence joins TRBV29-1 and TRBJ1-2; 11 nucleotides line up with TRBD1. The CDR3 spans 14 residues. V lost 4 bases to trimming and J lost 7 bases; unmatched junction nucleotides: 8. Per the germline V gene, CDR1 is SQVTM and CDR2 is ANQGSEA. Here the CDR3 DNA reads TGCAGCGTTGGTAGGACAGGGGGCCTGGGTGGCTACACCTTC. It yields the protein CSVGRTGGLGGYTF.

The chain has TRBV19 and TRBJ2-7; D not certain. Trimming shortened V by 1 base and J by 0 bases, and 10 bases separated the two germline ends. The CDR3 sequence is 15 residues long. Per germline, CDR1 LNHDA and CDR2 SQIVND (reference sequence). CDR3 DNA: TGTGCCAGTAGTATAGGGGCCACCAGCTCCTACGAGCAGTACTTC. Amino acid sequence: CASSIGATSSYEQYF.